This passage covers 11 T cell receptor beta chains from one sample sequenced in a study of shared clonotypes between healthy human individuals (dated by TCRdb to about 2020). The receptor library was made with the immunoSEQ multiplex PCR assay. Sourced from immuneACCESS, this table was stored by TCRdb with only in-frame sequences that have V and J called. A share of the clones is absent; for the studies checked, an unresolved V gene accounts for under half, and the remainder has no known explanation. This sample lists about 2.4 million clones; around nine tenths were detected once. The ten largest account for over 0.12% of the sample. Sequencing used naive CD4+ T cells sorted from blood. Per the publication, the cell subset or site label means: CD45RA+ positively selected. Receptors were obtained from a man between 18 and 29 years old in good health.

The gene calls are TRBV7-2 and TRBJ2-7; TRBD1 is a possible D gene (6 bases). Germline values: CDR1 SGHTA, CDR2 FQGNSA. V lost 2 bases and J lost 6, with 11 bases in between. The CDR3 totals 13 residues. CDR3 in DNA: TGTGCCAGCAGCTTAACAGGGTTTGCCGAGCAGTACTTC. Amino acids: CASSLTGFAEQYF.

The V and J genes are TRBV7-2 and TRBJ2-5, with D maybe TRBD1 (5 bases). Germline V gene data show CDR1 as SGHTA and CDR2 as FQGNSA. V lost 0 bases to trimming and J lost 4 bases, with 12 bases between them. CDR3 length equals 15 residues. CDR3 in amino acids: CASSLALGRGETQYF. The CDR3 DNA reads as TGTGCCAGCAGCTTAGCCCTGGGAAGGGGAGAGACCCAGTACTTC.

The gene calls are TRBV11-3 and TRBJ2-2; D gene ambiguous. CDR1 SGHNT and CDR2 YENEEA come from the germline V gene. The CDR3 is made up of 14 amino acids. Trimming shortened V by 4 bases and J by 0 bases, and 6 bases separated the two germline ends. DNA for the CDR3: TGTGCCAGCAGCTACCTACCGAACACCGGGGAGCTGTTTTTT. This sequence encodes CASSYLPNTGELFF.

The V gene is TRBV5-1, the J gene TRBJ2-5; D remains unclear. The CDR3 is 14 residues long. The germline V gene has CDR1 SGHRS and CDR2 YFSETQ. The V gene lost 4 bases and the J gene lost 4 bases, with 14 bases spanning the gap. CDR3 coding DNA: TGCGCCAGCAGCCCTTCAGAGACGCCAGAGACCCAGTACTTC. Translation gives CASSPSETPETQYF.

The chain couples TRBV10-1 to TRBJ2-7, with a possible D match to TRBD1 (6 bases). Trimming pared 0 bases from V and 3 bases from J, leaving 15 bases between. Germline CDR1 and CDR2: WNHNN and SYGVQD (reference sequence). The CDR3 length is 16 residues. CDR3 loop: CASSESSNRDIYEQYF. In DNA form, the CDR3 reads TGCGCCAGCAGTGAGTCATCCAACAGGGATATCTACGAGCAGTACTTC.

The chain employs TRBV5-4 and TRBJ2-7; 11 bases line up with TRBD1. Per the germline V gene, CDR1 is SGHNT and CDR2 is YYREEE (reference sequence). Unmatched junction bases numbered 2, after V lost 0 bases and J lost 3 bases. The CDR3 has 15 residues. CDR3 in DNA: TGTGCCAGCAGCTTGGCGGACAGGGGGCGCTACGAGCAGTACTTC. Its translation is CASSLADRGRYEQYF. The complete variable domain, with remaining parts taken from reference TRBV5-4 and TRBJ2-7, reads ETGVTQSPTHLIKTRGQQVTLRCSSQSGHNTVSWYQQALGQGPQFIFQYYREEENGRGNFPPRFSGLQFPNYSSELNVNALELDDSALYLCASSLADRGRYEQYFGPGTRLTVT.

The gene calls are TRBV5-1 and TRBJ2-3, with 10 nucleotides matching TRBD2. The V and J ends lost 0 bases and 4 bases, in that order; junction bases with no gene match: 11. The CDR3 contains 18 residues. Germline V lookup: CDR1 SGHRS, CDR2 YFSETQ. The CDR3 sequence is CASSLEPSGGTSADTQYF. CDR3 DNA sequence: TGCGCCAGCAGCTTGGAGCCTAGCGGGGGCACTAGCGCAGATACGCAGTATTTT.

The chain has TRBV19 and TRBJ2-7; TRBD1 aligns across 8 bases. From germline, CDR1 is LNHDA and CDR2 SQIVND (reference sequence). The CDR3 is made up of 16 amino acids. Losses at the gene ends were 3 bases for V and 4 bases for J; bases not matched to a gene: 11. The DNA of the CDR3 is TGTGCCAGTAGTATCGCACGGGACAGGAAAGGGTACGAGCAGTACTTC. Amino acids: CASSIARDRKGYEQYF.

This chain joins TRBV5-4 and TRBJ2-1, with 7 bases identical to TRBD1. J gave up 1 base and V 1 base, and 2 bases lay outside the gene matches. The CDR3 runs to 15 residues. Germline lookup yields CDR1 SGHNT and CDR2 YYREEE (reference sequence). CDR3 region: CASSLRDRSYNEQFF. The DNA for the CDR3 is TGTGCCAGCAGCTTGAGGGACAGATCCTACAATGAGCAGTTCTTC.

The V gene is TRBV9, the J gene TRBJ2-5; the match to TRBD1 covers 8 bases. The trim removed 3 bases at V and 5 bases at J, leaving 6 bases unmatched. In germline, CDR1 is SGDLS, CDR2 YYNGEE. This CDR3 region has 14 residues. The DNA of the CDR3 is TGTGCCAGCAGCGAGCAGGGGGCACGGGAGACCCAGTACTTC. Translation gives CASSEQGARETQYF.

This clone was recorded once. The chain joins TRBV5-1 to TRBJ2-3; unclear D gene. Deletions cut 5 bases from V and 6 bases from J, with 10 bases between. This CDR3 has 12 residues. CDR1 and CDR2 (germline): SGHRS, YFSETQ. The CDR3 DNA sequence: TGCGCCAGCAGGGGCGAATCGGATACGCAGTATTTT. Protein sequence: CASRGESDTQYF.